The present T cell receptor (beta chain) was sequenced within a study of ipilimumab plus nivolumab after autologous stem cell transplantation. Study overall: The DLBCL group included primary refractory and relapsed cases.

The germline V gene encodes CDR1 SGHRS and CDR2 YFSETQ. The CDR3 covers 13 residues. Trimming removed 6 bases from V and 1 base from J, with 11 bases in between. Assay: immunoSEQ multiplex PCR; the TCRdb copy retains only in-frame clones and omits some. The repertoire consists of 15,000 or so clones, with 80% occurring once and the leading ten covering about a tenth. This clone was detected a few times. Patients got ipilimumab 1 mg/kg beginning 14 to 28 days post-transplant. Dosing: nivolumab 3 mg/kg IV, weeks 1, 4, 7, 10, then every two weeks to week 26. This rearrangement joins TRBV5-1 to TRBJ2-7, with a weak D call TRBD1 (5 bases). The sample consisted of PBMCs, taken in a trial of ipilimumab plus nivolumab as post-transplant consolidation. The sequence derives from a male donor with diffuse large B-cell lymphoma. CDR3 sequence reads: CASTSTESYEQYF. The CDR3 region has the DNA TGCGCCAGCACCTCGACAGAGTCCTACGAGCAGTACTTC.